The present TCR beta chain was sequenced within a study of blood T cell repertoires in COVID-19. This clone was seen many times. Sequencing used immunoSEQ multiplex PCR; TCRdb keeps in-frame clones, though not all of them. The top ten clones hold about 9.2% of a sample with 45,000 to 60,000 clones, about four fifths of them seen once. Trimming removed 7 bases from V and 8 bases from J; junction bases left unmatched: 12. Looked up from germline, CDR1 is SGHKS and CDR2 is YYEKEE (reference sequence). The CDR3 has 15 residues. The receptor comes from a man older than 75 with COVID-19, enrolled during active disease. What was sequenced was peripheral blood. The chain is built from TRBV5-5 and TRBJ1-4; TRBD1 matches at 9 bases. The CDR3 DNA follows: TGTGCCAGCTGCTCCGGGAGACAGGGGGAAGAAAAACTGTTTTTT. Protein product: CASCSGRQGEEKLFF.